The TCR beta chain under discussion was sequenced for a study of post-analysis software for immune sequencing data. Study observations and caveats: A handful of TRBV segments (TRBV5-6, TRBV5-1 and TRBV20-1 among them) occurred more frequently in patients than in controls.

CDR3 length: 15 amino acids. Unmatched junction bases numbered 9, after V lost 2 bases and J lost 11 bases. Germline V gene sequence: CDR1 SGHVS, CDR2 FQNEAQ. A note on this clonotype: Antigen specificity is unknown.

Sequencing libraries made from TCR beta cDNA carried unique molecular identifiers. TCRdb used MiXCR to reprocess the PCR reads, holding one entry per CDR3 protein. The repertoire holds about 400,000 distinct CDR3 sequences, with roughly 36% as singletons. The sequence was obtained from a girl under 18 with multiple sclerosis. The genes are TRBV7-8 and TRBJ2-3; the match to TRBD1 covers 11 bases. Sequenced sample: blood. CDR3 DNA sequence: TGTGCCAGCAGCTTACTAGGACAGGGGGCGCGGGGGCAGTATTTT. Translation: CASSLLGQGARGQYF.